The 4 T cell receptor beta chains below all came from one sample that was sequenced in a study of Ad26.COV2.S vaccination and SARS-CoV-2 variants. The repertoire was sequenced with immunoSEQ multiplex PCR; TCRdb's copy has only in-frame clones and lacks some. The data contain roughly 400,000 clones, about 92% of them singletons. The treatment denotes: approximately 18 received Ad26.COV2.S at low or high dose, single or two shots; 5 received placebo; per-sample allocation not given. Day 63 after the first injection of vaccine or placebo was the sampling time. Sequencing was performed on peripheral blood, taken in a trial of Ad26.COV2.S vaccine versus placebo. All receptors come from a person aged 18 to 65 who received the Ad26.COV2.S COVID-19 vaccine or a placebo.

This clone was recorded a few times. V usage is TRBV4-2 and J usage is TRBJ2-1, with 11 bases fitting TRBD2. CDR3 length: 16 residues. V dropped 5 bases and J dropped 1; count of bases not matched to a gene: 4. Germline V gene lookup returns CDR1 LGHNA and CDR2 YNFKEQ. As DNA, the CDR3 is TGTGCCAGCAGCTTCCGGACTAGCGGGTCCTACAATGAGCAGTTCTTC. Translated, it gives CASSFRTSGSYNEQFF.

CDR3 coding DNA: TGTGCCACCAGCACAGGGTTCAGCTACACCTTC. Protein product: CATSTGFSYTF. The chain joins TRBV24-1 to TRBJ1-2; possibly TRBD1 for D (6 bases). V was trimmed by 7 bases and J by 9 bases, leaving 11 bases between them. Germline V lookup: CDR1 KGHDR, CDR2 SFDVKD. The CDR3 extends over 11 amino acids.

The chain joins TRBV7-2 to TRBJ2-3; D remains unclear. Per the germline V gene, CDR1 is SGHTA and CDR2 is FQGNSA. There are 13 residues in the CDR3. The germline V and J ends were trimmed by 3 bases and 5 bases, with 9 bases remaining between them. The CDR3 region is CASSFAEQDTQYF. Written as DNA, the CDR3 is TGTGCCAGCAGCTTTGCGGAGCAAGATACGCAGTATTTT.

The V gene is TRBV7-9, the J gene TRBJ1-3, with 7 bases identical to TRBD1. The germline V gene encodes CDR1 SEHNR and CDR2 FQNEAQ (reference sequence). V trimming: 5 bases; J trimming: 3 bases; junction bases outside the gene matches: 10. The CDR3 runs 16 residues. The CDR3 is CASSHPTGVGGNTIYF. DNA of the CDR3: TGTGCCAGCAGCCACCCTACAGGGGTGGGTGGAAACACCATATATTTT.